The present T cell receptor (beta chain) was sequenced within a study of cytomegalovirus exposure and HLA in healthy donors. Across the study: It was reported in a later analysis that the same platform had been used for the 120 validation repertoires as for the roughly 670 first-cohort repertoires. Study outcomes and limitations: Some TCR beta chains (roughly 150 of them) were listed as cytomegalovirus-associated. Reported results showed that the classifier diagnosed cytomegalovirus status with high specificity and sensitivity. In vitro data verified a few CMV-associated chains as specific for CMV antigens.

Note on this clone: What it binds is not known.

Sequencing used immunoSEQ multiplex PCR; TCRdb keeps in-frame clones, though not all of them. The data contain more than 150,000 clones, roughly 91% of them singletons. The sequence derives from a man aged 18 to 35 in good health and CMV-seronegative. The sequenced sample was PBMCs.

Here the CDR3 DNA reads TGCAGCGTTCTCGCGTCCTCGACAGGGGGGCCCTACGAGCAGTACGTC. Protein product: CSVLASSTGGPYEQYV. V and J are TRBV29-1 and TRBJ2-7; 9 positions match TRBD1. The V and J ends lost 5 bases and 2 bases, in that order; junction bases with no gene match: 13. Germline-derived CDR1 and CDR2 are SQVTM and ANQGSEA. CDR3 size: 16 residues.